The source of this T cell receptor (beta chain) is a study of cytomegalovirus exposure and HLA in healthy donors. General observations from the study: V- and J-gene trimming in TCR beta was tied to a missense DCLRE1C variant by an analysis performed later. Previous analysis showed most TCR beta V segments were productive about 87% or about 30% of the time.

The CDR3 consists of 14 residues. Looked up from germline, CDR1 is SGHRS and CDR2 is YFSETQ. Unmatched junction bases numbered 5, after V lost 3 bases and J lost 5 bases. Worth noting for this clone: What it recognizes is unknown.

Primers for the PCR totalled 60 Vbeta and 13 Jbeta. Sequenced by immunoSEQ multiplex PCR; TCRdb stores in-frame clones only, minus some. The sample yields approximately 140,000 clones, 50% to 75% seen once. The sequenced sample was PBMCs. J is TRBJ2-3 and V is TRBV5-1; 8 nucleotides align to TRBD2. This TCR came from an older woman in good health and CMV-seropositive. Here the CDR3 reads CASSYTGGKDTQYF. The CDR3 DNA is TGCGCCAGCAGCTATACGGGAGGGAAAGATACGCAGTATTTT.